The text below deals with one TCR beta chain. Its specificity is not known. Losses at the gene ends were 4 bases for V and 0 bases for J; bases not matched to a gene: 6. Germline V gene sequence: CDR1 SGHRS, CDR2 YFSETQ. This CDR3 is built from 16 residues. From blood CD8+ and CD4+ T cells, TCR beta sequences were generated. The multiple sclerosis control cohort comprised treatment-naive individuals presenting with stable or active relapsing-remitting disease. This sample is drawn from a study of CD8 T cells in Susac syndrome. Study-wide findings and caveats: The authors acknowledged that the study's TCR sequencing and HLA analysis involved relatively few individuals.

The RNA, roughly 0.5 to 1 ug, was put through reverse transcription using random hexamers. Amplification of TCR beta CDR3 used immunoSEQ multiplex PCR across 54 Vbeta and 13 Jbeta. TCRdb reanalysed the immunoSEQ multiplex PCR reads using MiXCR and keeps one entry per CDR3 protein. This table has around 130,000 distinct CDR3 sequences, under 95% appearing once. The sample taken for sequencing was CD8+ T cells from PBMCs. The J gene is TRBJ1-1, the V gene TRBV5-1; 10 bases match TRBD1. The TCR originated in a human donor with multiple sclerosis. The DNA of the CDR3 is TGCGCCAGCAGCCCTGGGGACAGGGGTCTGAACACTGAAGCTTTCTTT. Translating gives CASSPGDRGLNTEAFF.